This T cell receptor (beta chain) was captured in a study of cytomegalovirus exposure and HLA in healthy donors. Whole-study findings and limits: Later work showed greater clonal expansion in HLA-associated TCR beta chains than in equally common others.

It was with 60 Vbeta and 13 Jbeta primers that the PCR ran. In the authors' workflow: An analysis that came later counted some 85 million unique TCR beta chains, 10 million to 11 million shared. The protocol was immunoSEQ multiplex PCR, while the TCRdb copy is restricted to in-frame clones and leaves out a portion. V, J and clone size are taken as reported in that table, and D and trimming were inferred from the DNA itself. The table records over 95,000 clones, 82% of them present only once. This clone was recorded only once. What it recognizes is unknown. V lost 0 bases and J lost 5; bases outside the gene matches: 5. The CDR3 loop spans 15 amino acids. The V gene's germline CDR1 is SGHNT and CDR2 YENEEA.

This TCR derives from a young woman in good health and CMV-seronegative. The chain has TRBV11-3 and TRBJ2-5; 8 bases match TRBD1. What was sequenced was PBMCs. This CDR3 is CASSLDSGGVETQYF. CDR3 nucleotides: TGTGCCAGCAGCTTAGATTCAGGGGGCGTTGAGACCCAGTACTTC.